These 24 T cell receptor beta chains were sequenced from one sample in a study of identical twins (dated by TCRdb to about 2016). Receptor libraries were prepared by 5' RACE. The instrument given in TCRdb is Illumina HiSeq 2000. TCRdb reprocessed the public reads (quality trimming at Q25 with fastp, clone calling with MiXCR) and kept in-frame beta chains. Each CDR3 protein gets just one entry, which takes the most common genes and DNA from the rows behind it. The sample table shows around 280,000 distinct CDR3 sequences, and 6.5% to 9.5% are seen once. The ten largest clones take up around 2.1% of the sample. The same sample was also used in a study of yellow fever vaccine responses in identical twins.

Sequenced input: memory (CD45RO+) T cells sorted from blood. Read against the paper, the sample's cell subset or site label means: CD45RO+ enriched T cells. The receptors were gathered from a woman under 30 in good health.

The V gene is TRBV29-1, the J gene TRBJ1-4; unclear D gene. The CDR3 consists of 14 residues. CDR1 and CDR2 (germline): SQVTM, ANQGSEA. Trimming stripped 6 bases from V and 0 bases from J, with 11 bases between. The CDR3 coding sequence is TGCAGCGTGGCTTGGGCTGCAACTAATGAAAAACTGTTTTTT. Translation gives CSVAWAATNEKLFF.

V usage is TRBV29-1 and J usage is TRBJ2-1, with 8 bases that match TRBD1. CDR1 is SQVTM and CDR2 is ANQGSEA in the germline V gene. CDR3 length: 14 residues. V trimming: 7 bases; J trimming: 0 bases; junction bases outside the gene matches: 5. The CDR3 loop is CSAGQGVSYNEQFF. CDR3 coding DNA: TGCAGCGCAGGACAGGGAGTCTCCTACAATGAGCAGTTCTTC.

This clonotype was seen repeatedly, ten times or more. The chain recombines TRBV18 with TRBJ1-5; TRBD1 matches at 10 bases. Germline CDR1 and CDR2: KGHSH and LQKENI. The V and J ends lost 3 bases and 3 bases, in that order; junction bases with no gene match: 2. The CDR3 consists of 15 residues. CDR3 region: CASSPGQGLNQPQHF. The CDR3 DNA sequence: TGTGCCAGCTCACCGGGACAGGGGCTCAATCAGCCCCAGCATTTT.

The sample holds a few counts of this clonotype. CDR3 DNA sequence: TGTGCCAGCAGCTTAGTTGTGATAAATAATTCACCCCTCCACTTT. Encoded protein: CASSLVVINNSPLHF. The chain combines TRBV7-2 with TRBJ1-6, with D hard to call. The CDR3 has 15 residues. V was cut by 1 base and J by 5 bases, with 9 bases left in between. CDR1 is SGHTA and CDR2 is FQGNSA in the germline V gene.

The CDR3, as DNA: TGTGCCAGCAGGACCCGGACAGGGGGCGACGGAGATACGCAGTATTTT. Amino acid sequence: CASRTRTGGDGDTQYF. This chain joins TRBV2 and TRBJ2-3; 11 bases are shared with TRBD1. Germline CDR1 SNHLY, CDR2 FYNNEI. This CDR3 has 16 residues. V was clipped by 6 bases and J by 5 bases; unmatched bases: 10.

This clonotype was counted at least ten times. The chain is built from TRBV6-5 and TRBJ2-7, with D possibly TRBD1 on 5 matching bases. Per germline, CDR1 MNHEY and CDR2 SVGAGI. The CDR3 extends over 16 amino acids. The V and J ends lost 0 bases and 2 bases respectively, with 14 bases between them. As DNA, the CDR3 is TGTGCCAGCAGTTACTCGATCTGGGGCAGGCCCTACGAGCAGTACTTC. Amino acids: CASSYSIWGRPYEQYF.

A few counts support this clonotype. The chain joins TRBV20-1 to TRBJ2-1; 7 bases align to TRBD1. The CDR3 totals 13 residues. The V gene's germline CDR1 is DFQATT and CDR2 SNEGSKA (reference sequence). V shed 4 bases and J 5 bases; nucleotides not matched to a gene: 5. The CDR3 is CSANRGDNNEQFF. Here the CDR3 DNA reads TGCAGTGCTAACAGGGGCGACAACAATGAGCAGTTCTTC.

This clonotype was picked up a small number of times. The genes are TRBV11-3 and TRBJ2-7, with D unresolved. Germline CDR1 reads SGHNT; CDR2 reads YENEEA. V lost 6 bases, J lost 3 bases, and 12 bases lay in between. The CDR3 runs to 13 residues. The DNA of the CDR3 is TGTGCCAGCAGTTTCGGACGGCTCTACGAGCAGTACTTC. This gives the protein CASSFGRLYEQYF.

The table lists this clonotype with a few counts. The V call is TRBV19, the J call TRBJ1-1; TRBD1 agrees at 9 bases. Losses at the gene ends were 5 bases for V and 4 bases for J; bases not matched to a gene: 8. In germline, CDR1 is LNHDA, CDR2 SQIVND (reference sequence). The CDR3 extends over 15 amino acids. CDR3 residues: CASSPGTGWVTEAFF. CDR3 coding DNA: TGTGCCAGTAGTCCGGGGACAGGGTGGGTCACTGAAGCTTTCTTT.

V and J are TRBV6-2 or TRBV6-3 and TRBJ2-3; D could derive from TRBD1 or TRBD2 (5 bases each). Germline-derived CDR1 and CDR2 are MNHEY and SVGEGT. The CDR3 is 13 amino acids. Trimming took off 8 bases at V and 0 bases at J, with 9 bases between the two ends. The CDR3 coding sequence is TGTGCCAGCGGGGGATCTAGCACAGATACGCAGTATTTT. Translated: CASGGSSTDTQYF.

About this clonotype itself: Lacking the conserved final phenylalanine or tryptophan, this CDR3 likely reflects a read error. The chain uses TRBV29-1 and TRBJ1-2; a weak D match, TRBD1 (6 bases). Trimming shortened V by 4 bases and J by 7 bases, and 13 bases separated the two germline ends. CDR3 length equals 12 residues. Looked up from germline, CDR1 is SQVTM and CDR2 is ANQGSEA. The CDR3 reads CSVGSGALGYTV. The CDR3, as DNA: TGCAGCGTTGGATCGGGGGCGCTTGGCTACACCGTC.

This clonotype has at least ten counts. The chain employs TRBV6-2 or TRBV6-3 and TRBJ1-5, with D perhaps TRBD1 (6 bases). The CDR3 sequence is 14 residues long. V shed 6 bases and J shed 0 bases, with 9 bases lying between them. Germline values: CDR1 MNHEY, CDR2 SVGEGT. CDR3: CASRRGNSNQPQHF. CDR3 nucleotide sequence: TGTGCCAGCAGAAGGGGGAATAGCAATCAGCCCCAGCATTTT.

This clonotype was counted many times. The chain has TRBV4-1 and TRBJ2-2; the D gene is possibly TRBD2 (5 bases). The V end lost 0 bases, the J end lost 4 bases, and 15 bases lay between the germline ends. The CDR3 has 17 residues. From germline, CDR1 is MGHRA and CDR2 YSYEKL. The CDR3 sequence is CASSQERGLGRTGELFF. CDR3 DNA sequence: TGCGCCAGCAGCCAAGAACGAGGGTTAGGTCGCACCGGGGAGCTGTTTTTT.

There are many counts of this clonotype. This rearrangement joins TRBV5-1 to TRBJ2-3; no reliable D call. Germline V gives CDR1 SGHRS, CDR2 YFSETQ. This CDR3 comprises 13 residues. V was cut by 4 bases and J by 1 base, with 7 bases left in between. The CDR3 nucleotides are TGCGCCAGCAGCGGCCCGGGCACAGATACGCAGTATTTT. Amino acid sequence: CASSGPGTDTQYF.

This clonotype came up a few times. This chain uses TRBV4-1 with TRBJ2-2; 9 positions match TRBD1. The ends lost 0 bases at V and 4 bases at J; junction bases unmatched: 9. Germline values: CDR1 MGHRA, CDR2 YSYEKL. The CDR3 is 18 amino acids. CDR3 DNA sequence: TGCGCCAGCAGCCAAGATGGAGGGACAGGGCGGGGCACCGGGGAGCTGTTTTTT. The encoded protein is CASSQDGGTGRGTGELFF.

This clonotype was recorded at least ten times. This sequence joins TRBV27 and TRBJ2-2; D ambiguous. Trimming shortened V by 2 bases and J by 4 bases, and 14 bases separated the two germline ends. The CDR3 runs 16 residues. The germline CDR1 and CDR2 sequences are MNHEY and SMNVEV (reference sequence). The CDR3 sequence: CASSLGFQGLTGELFF. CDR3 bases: TGTGCCAGCAGTTTAGGGTTTCAAGGTCTCACCGGGGAGCTGTTTTTT.

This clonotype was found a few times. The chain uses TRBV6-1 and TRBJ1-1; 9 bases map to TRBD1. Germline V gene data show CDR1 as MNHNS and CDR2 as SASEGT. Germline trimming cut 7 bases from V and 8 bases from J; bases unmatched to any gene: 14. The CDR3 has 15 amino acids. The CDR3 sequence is CASIQSRDRAGEAFF. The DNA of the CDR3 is TGTGCCAGCATCCAGTCCCGGGACAGGGCCGGAGAAGCTTTCTTT.

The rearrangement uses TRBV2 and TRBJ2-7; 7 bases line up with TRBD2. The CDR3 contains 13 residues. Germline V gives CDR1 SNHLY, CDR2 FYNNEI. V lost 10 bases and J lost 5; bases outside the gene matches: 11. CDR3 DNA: TGTGCCACCAAGGGAGGGAGTTCCCACGAGCAGTACTTC. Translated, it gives CATKGGSSHEQYF.

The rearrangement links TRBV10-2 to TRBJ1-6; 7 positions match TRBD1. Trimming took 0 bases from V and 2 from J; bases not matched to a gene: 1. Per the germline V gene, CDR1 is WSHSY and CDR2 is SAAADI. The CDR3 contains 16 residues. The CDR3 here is CASSESGGTYNSPLHF. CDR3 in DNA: TGCGCCAGCAGTGAGTCAGGGGGCACCTATAATTCACCCCTCCACTTT.

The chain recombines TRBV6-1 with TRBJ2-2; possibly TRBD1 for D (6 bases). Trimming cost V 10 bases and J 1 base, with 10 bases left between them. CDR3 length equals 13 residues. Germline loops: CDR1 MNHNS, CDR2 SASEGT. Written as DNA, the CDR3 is TGTGCCACCGGGACACTGAACACCGGGGAGCTGTTTTTT. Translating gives CATGTLNTGELFF.

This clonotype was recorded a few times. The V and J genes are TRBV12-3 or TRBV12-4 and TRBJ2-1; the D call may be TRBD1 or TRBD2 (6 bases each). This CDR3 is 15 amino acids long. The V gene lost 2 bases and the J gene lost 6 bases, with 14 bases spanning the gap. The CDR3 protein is CASSLISRGGNEQFF. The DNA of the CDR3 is TGTGCCAGCAGTTTAATAAGCAGGGGAGGCAATGAGCAGTTCTTC.

Written as DNA, the CDR3 is TGTGCCACCTCCGGTCGTAGCAATCAGCCCCAGCATTTT. It translates to CATSGRSNQPQHF. The chain recombines TRBV28 with TRBJ1-5; D not certain. The length of the CDR3 is 13 residues. Germline V lookup: CDR1 MDHEN, CDR2 SYDVKM. V gave up 10 bases and J gave up 0 bases, with 10 bases separating them.

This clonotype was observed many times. The CDR3 protein is CASSNPGTGYEQYF. The CDR3 nucleotides read TGTGCCAGCAGCAACCCCGGGACAGGCTACGAGCAGTACTTC. V and J are TRBV7-6 and TRBJ2-7; 8 bases are a match to TRBD1. Trimming removed 5 bases from V and 3 bases from J; junction bases left unmatched: 6. The CDR3 has 14 residues. Germline V lookup: CDR1 SGHVS, CDR2 FNYEAQ.

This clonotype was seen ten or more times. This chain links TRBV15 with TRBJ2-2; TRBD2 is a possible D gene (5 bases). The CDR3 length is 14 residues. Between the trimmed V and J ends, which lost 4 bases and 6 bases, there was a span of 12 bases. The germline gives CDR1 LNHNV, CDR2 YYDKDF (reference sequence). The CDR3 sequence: CATSTTSYSGELFF. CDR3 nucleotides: TGTGCCACCAGCACCACTAGTTATTCCGGGGAGCTGTTTTTT.